Listed below are T cell receptor beta chains from one sample, sequenced in a study of shared clonotypes between healthy human individuals. Measured with immunoSEQ multiplex PCR; TCRdb has only the in-frame clones, and not every one. The sample records about 490,000 clones, around 80% being singletons. The sample consisted of PBMCs. The receptors come from a woman aged 40 to 49 in good health. Some clones in this sample may be carry-over from other donors' samples. The CDR3 runs from the conserved cysteine through the conserved F or W. A D gene is named only where the DNA matches it firmly. Size is stated for part of the rows, as once, few or many counts, or as a class when the clone is expanded.

d_call: .; cdr3_length: 15; j_call: TRBJ2-7; clone_size: .; v_call: TRBV6-1; cdr3_aa: CASSERLTGGYEQYF; cdr3_nt: TGTGCCAGCAGTGAAAGACTGACCGGGGGCTACGAGCAGTACTTC
d_call: TRBD1; cdr3_length: 15; j_call: TRBJ2-5; clone_size: .; v_call: TRBV6-5; cdr3_aa: CASRPYRGWQETQYF; cdr3_nt: TGTGCCAGCAGACCTTACAGGGGGTGGCAAGAGACCCAGTACTTC
d_call: TRBD1; cdr3_length: 15; j_call: TRBJ1-3; clone_size: .; v_call: TRBV7-6; cdr3_aa: CASSSDRVFGNTIYF; cdr3_nt: TGTGCCAGCAGCTCCGACAGGGTTTTTGGAAACACCATATATTTT
d_call: TRBD2; cdr3_length: 15; j_call: TRBJ2-1; clone_size: .; v_call: TRBV11-1; cdr3_aa: CASSLFGGSSNEQFF; cdr3_nt: TGTGCCAGCAGCTTATTCGGCGGGAGCAGCAATGAGCAGTTCTTC
d_call: .; cdr3_length: 14; j_call: TRBJ2-7; clone_size: .; v_call: TRBV4-2; cdr3_aa: CASSHTRISYEQYF; cdr3_nt: TGTGCCAGCAGCCATACACGAATCTCCTACGAGCAGTACTTC
d_call: TRBD1; cdr3_length: 15; j_call: TRBJ1-5; clone_size: .; v_call: TRBV27; cdr3_aa: CASRGTVNSNQPQHF; cdr3_nt: TGTGCCAGCAGGGGGACAGTTAATAGCAATCAGCCCCAGCATTTT
d_call: .; cdr3_length: 14; j_call: TRBJ1-2; clone_size: many; v_call: TRBV28; cdr3_aa: CASVGTSTNYGYTF; cdr3_nt: TGTGCCAGCGTGGGGACATCGACTAACTATGGCTACACCTTC
d_call: .; cdr3_length: 16; j_call: TRBJ1-1; clone_size: .; v_call: TRBV9; cdr3_aa: CASSVEAQGLNTEAFF; cdr3_nt: TGTGCCAGCAGCGTAGAGGCCCAGGGGTTGAACACTGAAGCTTTCTTT
d_call: .; cdr3_length: 15; j_call: TRBJ2-5; clone_size: .; v_call: TRBV9; cdr3_aa: CASSVDGDPRETQYF; cdr3_nt: TGTGCCAGCAGCGTAGATGGGGATCCCCGGGAGACCCAGTACTTC
d_call: .; cdr3_length: 15; j_call: TRBJ1-1; clone_size: .; v_call: TRBV7-2; cdr3_aa: CASSLFPGKNTEAFF; cdr3_nt: TGTGCCAGCAGCTTATTCCCCGGCAAGAACACTGAAGCTTTCTTT
d_call: TRBD1; cdr3_length: 13; j_call: TRBJ1-5; clone_size: .; v_call: TRBV2; cdr3_aa: CASSRTGLLPQHF; cdr3_nt: TGTGCCAGCAGTCGGACAGGGTTACTTCCCCAGCATTTT